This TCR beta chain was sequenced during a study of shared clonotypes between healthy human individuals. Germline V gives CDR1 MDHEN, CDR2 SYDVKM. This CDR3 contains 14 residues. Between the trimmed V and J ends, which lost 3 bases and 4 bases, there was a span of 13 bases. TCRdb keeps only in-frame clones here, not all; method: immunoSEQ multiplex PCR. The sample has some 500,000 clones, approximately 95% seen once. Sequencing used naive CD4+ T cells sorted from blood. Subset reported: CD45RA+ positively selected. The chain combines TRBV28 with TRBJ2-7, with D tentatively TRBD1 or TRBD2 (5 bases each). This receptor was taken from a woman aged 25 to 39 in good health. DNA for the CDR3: TGTGCCAGCAGTTTTGGGGGAGAAGAGTACGAGCAGTACTTC. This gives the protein CASSFGGEEYEQYF.